Listed below are T cell receptor beta chains from one sample, sequenced in a study of OX40 agonist ivuxolimab in advanced cancers. Assay used: immunoSEQ multiplex PCR; TCRdb lists only in-frame clones, some missing. The sample contains 75,000 to 100,000 clones, more than 85% of which appear only once. The sample here was CD4+ or CD8+ T cells sorted from blood, taken in a trial of the OX40 agonist ivuxolimab. These receptor sequences come from an adult with an advanced solid tumor such as melanoma, head and neck, liver or kidney cancer. CDR3s include the opening cysteine and the closing phenylalanine or tryptophan. The D gene is left open where the match is weak. Size values are once, few and many counts, or a class for expanded clones, and some rows have none.

>-|TRBJ2-3|TRBD2|TRBV9
TGTGCCAGCAGCGTACGACTAGCGAGATCAGATACGCAGTATTTT
CASSVRLARSDTQYF
>-|TRBJ2-1|-|TRBV27
TGTGCCAGCAGTTTATCCCGTTACAATGAGCAGTTCTTC
CASSLSRYNEQFF
>-|TRBJ2-5|-|TRBV7-9
TGTGCCAGCAGCTCAGTTTGGGGAGAGACCCAGTACTTC
CASSSVWGETQYF
>-|TRBJ2-7|TRBD1|TRBV28
TGTGCCAGCAGTGGGACAGGGTATTCCTACGAGCAGTACTTC
CASSGTGYSYEQYF
>-|TRBJ2-2|-|TRBV6-1
TGTGCCAGCAGTTTTTCCGGGGAGCTGTTTTTT
CASSFSGELFF
>once|TRBJ1-1|-|TRBV4-1
TGCGCCAGCCGTCCCCGGGACACGAACACTGAAGCTTTCTTT
CASRPRDTNTEAFF
>-|TRBJ2-3|TRBD2|TRBV5-4
TGTGCCAGTAATAGCGGGAGGGCGGGCACAGATACGCAGTATTTT
CASNSGRAGTDTQYF
>-|TRBJ2-3|-|TRBV6-5
TGTGCCAGCAGTTACGGGGAGCTCCAGGCAGATACGCAGTATTTT
CASSYGELQADTQYF
>once|TRBJ2-1|-|TRBV6-1
TGTGCCAGCAGAGCGCGTGGGAATCCTTACAATGAGCAGTTCTTC
CASRARGNPYNEQFF
>-|TRBJ2-1|-|TRBV11-2
TGTGCCAGCAGCTTCCGCCAATACTCCCGGGGGAACAATGAGCAGTTCTTC
CASSFRQYSRGNNEQFF
>-|TRBJ2-7|-|TRBV5-4
TGTGCCAGCAGTGAGGGGTTTACCTACGAGCAGTACTTC
CASSEGFTYEQYF
>-|TRBJ2-5|-|TRBV29-1
TGCAGCGTTGTGGCCCCTGGACAGGAGACCCAGTACTTC
CSVVAPGQETQYF
>-|TRBJ1-3|TRBD1|TRBV7-7
TGTGCTAGCAGCTTTCCAGCTCGGGACAGGGGAACCTCCAGCTCTGGAAACACCATATATTTT
CASSFPARDRGTSSSGNTIYF
>-|TRBJ2-7|-|TRBV5-1
TGCGCCAGCAGCTTTAAGGGAGGCTACGAGCAGTACTTC
CASSFKGGYEQYF
>-|TRBJ1-1|-|TRBV9
TGTGCCAGCAGCGTAGATGATAAGGAAGCTTTCTTT
CASSVDDKEAFF
>-|TRBJ2-1|-|TRBV12-2
TGTGCAAGTCGCTTCGGGACTCATCAGTTCGATGAGCAGTTCTTC
CASRFGTHQFDEQFF
>-|TRBJ2-1|TRBD1|TRBV7-9
TGTGCCAGCAGCCTCTGGACAGGGGGTACTCTAAACAATGAGCAGTTCTTC
CASSLWTGGTLNNEQFF
>-|TRBJ2-5|TRBD2|TRBV5-4
TGTGCCAGCAGCTTGGCCGCTAGCGGGAGGTGGGAGACCCAGTACTTC
CASSLAASGRWETQYF
>-|TRBJ2-6|-|TRBV27
TGTGCCAGCAGTTTCCGGGGCCCGTACTCTGGGGCCAACGTCCTGACTTTC
CASSFRGPYSGANVLTF
>-|TRBJ1-5|-|TRBV19
TGTGCCAGTAGTATAGATCTACGGACAAAACCTTATAGCAATCAGCCCCAGCATTTT
CASSIDLRTKPYSNQPQHF
>-|TRBJ1-5|-|TRBV15
TGTGCCACCAGCCCCGACCGACAGCCCCAGCATTTT
CATSPDRQPQHF
>once|TRBJ1-5|-|TRBV2
TGTGCCAGCAGTGAACGCCTTGTGGGGCTAGTTCAGCCCCAGCATTTT
CASSERLVGLVQPQHF
>-|TRBJ2-3|TRBD1|TRBV30
TGTGCCTGGAGCTGGGGACAGGGGGAAGATACGCAGTATTTT
CAWSWGQGEDTQYF
>-|TRBJ2-5|-|TRBV18
TGTGCCAGCTCACGACTTCCGGACAGCAACCAAGAGACCCAGTACTTC
CASSRLPDSNQETQYF
>-|TRBJ2-1|TRBD2|TRBV2
TGTGCCAGCCTAATGACTAGCGGGGGGATGAGCTCCTACAATGAGCAGTTCTTC
CASLMTSGGMSSYNEQFF
>-|TRBJ2-1|-|TRBV7-2
TGTGCCAGCAGCTTAAGGGGCAATGAGCAGTTCTTC
CASSLRGNEQFF
>-|TRBJ2-7|TRBD1|TRBV27
TGTGCCAGCAGTCCGGGACAGTCCTACGAGCAGTACTTC
CASSPGQSYEQYF
>-|TRBJ2-5|TRBD2|TRBV11-2
TGTGCCAGCAGCTTAGATATAGCGGGGGGGTGGGAGACCCAGTACTTC
CASSLDIAGGWETQYF